A selection of T cell receptor beta chains follows, all from one sample in a study of T cells in Graves' hyperthyroidism and ophthalmopathy. TCRdb processed the multiplex PCR reads anew with MiXCR; each CDR3 protein has one entry. The table includes around 340,000 distinct CDR3 sequences, roughly 18% detected once. Sequencing input: blood. Every receptor here comes from a woman aged 45 to 65 with Graves' hyperthyroidism. Both conserved end residues are trimmed from each CDR3. The order of the fields is V gene, CDR3 protein.

>TRBV7-9
ASSRLAGDTGELF
>TRBV2
ASSDGYNEQF
>TRBV5-5
ASSGDQGGYGYT
>TRBV18
ASSPRDGAGETQY
>TRBV6-2/TRBV6-3
ASSGSGVYGYT
>TRBV5-1
ASSLERLAGEY
>TRBV30
AWGGTDTQY
>TRBV4-1
ASSQEPGTVRDTQY
>TRBV7-9
ASSSKTGFYGYT
>TRBV12-3/TRBV12-4
ASSRPGQMDEKLF
>TRBV6-1
ASSSDPTGTSGNTIY
>TRBV12-3/TRBV12-4
ASTKGGIGTDTQY
>TRBV10-3
AISEYGTSNQPQH
>TRBV7-6
ASSSTTGVVKLF
>TRBV28
ASSLWGRVSSYEQY
>TRBV7-9
ASSPPGLAGDTQY
>TRBV2
ASSEDSRRGTEAF
>TRBV5-1
ASSGGRESGELF
>TRBV6-1
ASSSRDFNEKLF
>TRBV6-1
ASGGVLEQY
>TRBV10-3
AISVREGTDTQY
>TRBV12-3/TRBV12-4
ASSSGQGSNTEAF
>TRBV7-8
ASSRRSDTQY
>TRBV20-1
SAGGGADTQY
>TRBV18
ASSQNDGHTEAF
>TRBV9
ASSVAPDVNIQY
>TRBV14
ASSHPGYEKLF
>TRBV4-1
ASSQDSSGSMYEQY
>TRBV2
ASSQEGMSNQPQH
>TRBV7-9
ASSQTPGQVLTLRGGTDTQY
>TRBV12-3/TRBV12-4
ASARGVETQY
>TRBV5-6
ASSFGQGGNEQF
>TRBV3-1
ASSQGRGWNTEAF
>TRBV20-1
SARGLVQRGQETQY
>TRBV3-1
ASSQAGNSYEQY
>TRBV7-8
ASSPSSELF
>TRBV2
ASSEDVWVAKNIQY
>TRBV19
ASSMTVYNSPLH
>TRBV20-1
SARDRDNWDTGELF